The TCR beta chain described here comes from a study of control samples from healthy donors and cancer patients. Some clones are missing from TCRdb's copy, which holds only in-frame ones; the method was immunoSEQ multiplex PCR. Of fewer than 200,000 clones listed, just over 90% are singletons. Sequenced: blood. The sequence derives from a man aged 25-40 years in good health.

The chain's CDR3 is CSAGAGIDQPQHF. In nucleotides, the CDR3 is TGCAGCGCGGGGGCAGGGATAGATCAGCCCCAGCATTTT. The genes are TRBV29-1 and TRBJ1-5, with a weak D call TRBD1 (6 bases). This CDR3 comprises 13 residues. Trimming pared 7 bases from V and 5 bases from J, leaving 15 bases between. Germline loops: CDR1 SQVTM, CDR2 ANQGSEA.